The 28 T cell receptor beta chains presented below share a single source sample, sequenced in a study of CD8 T cells in ankylosing spondylitis. Their specific antigens are unknown. Notes on the study in general: A motif of seven or eight highly homologous TCR beta variants was seen as apparently characteristic of ankylosing spondylitis blood.

Using its own MiXCR run on the 5' RACE reads, TCRdb lists one record per CDR3 protein. The sample lists about 800,000 distinct CDR3 sequences, about an eighth occurring once. Sequences were obtained from blood, either unsorted or a sorted T cell fraction (not recorded which). The source of these receptors is a male donor with ankylosing spondylitis.

V gene TRBV20-1 combines with J gene TRBJ1-5, with D unresolved. The CDR3 is made up of 13 amino acids. V gave up 1 base and J gave up 5 bases, with 9 bases separating them. CDR1 is DFQATT, CDR2 SNEGSKA, per germline (reference sequence). CDR3 residues: CSARALGYQPQHF. The CDR3 coding sequence is TGCAGTGCTAGAGCCCTCGGTTATCAGCCCCAGCATTTT.

The CDR3 sequence is CASSYHSGGETQYF. CDR3 DNA sequence: TGTGCCAGCAGTTACCACTCAGGCGGGGAGACCCAGTACTTC. The chain has TRBV6-5 and TRBJ2-5; TRBD2 is a possible D gene (5 bases). This CDR3 is built from 14 residues. Per germline, CDR1 MNHEY and CDR2 SVGAGI. The germline V and J ends were trimmed by 2 bases and 5 bases, with 12 bases remaining between them.

This clonotype came up a few times. The rearrangement joins TRBV6-5 to TRBJ1-1, with D uncertain. Trimming stripped 0 bases from V and 8 bases from J, with 16 bases between. The CDR3 has 15 residues. Looked up from germline, CDR1 is MNHEY and CDR2 is SVGAGI. The CDR3 DNA reads TGTGCCAGCAGTTACTCGGGGATAGGTGCCTGGGAAGCTTTCTTT. It yields the protein CASSYSGIGAWEAFF.

A few counts support this clonotype. V usage is TRBV4-2 and J usage is TRBJ1-1, with D possibly being TRBD1 (5 bases). The germline CDR1 and CDR2 sequences are LGHNA and YNFKEQ. The CDR3 has 13 residues. Trimming shortened V by 1 base and J by 8 bases, and 11 bases separated the two germline ends. CDR3 loop: CASSQARAGEAFF. In nucleotides, the CDR3 is TGTGCCAGCAGCCAAGCCCGGGCAGGGGAAGCTTTCTTT.

This clonotype has a count of ten or more. The rearrangement uses TRBV7-9 and TRBJ1-1; D is uncertain. The CDR3 sequence is 13 residues long. Trimming shortened V by 5 bases and J by 3 bases, and 10 bases separated the two germline ends. Germline V CDR1 and CDR2: SEHNR, FQNEAQ (reference sequence). The CDR3 bases are TGTGCCAGCAGCCTCCGTCCGGACACTGAAGCTTTCTTT. Its translation is CASSLRPDTEAFF.

This rearrangement joins TRBV20-1 to TRBJ2-1; tentative D call: TRBD2 (6 bases). The CDR3 has 17 amino acids. The V end lost 3 bases, the J end lost 4 bases, and 22 bases lay between the germline ends. Germline V lookup: CDR1 DFQATT, CDR2 SNEGSKA (reference sequence). The CDR3 reads CSASRQGGGLLYNEQFF. In DNA form, the CDR3 reads TGCAGTGCTAGTCGGCAGGGAGGAGGTCTTCTATACAATGAGCAGTTCTTC.

The table lists this clonotype with a few counts. The CDR3 DNA reads as TGTGCCAGCAGTTTGAGGGGACAGTTACGCTACGAGCAGTACTTC. Translation: CASSLRGQLRYEQYF. J is TRBJ2-7 and V is TRBV28; 7 bases line up with TRBD1. V gave up 3 bases and J gave up 3 bases; unmatched junction bases: 8. CDR3 length equals 15 residues. Germline CDR1 reads MDHEN; CDR2 reads SYDVKM.

The CDR3 region is CASSLGPYQETQYF. Here the CDR3 DNA reads TGTGCCAGCAGCTTAGGACCGTACCAAGAGACCCAGTACTTC. This chain joins TRBV13 and TRBJ2-5; D is unresolved. The CDR3 runs to 14 residues. Trimming removed 0 bases at V and 0 bases at J, with 5 bases between. Germline values: CDR1 PRHDT, CDR2 FYEKMQ (reference sequence).

The rearrangement joins TRBV12-3 or TRBV12-4 to TRBJ2-6; D unclear. The CDR3 covers 14 residues. Trimming took 4 bases from V and 2 from J, leaving 6 bases between them. This CDR3 reads CASSWVAGANVLTF. CDR3 bases: TGTGCCAGCAGTTGGGTCGCTGGGGCCAACGTCCTGACTTTC.

The gene calls are TRBV7-2 and TRBJ1-6; the match to TRBD1 covers 9 bases. The CDR3 spans 16 residues. Unmatched junction bases numbered 10, after V lost 6 bases and J lost 7 bases. CDR1 SGHTA and CDR2 FQGNSA come from the germline V gene. The CDR3 DNA reads as TGTGCCAGCAGGAAAAACAGGGGGCGAGGGAATTCACCCCTCCACTTT. This sequence encodes CASRKNRGRGNSPLHF.

The rearrangement uses TRBV18 and TRBJ2-7; TRBD2 matches at 7 bases. Germline CDR1 reads KGHSH; CDR2 reads LQKENI. The length of the CDR3 is 15 residues. J was trimmed by 7 bases and V by 3 bases; bases with no gene match: 12. The CDR3 nucleotides read TGTGCCAGCTCACCTAACGTGGGCAGCGGGGTTGAGCAGTACTTC. Residues: CASSPNVGSGVEQYF.

The chain combines TRBV28 with TRBJ2-1; no clear D. The ends were cut back, 6 bases at V and 10 bases at J, with 10 bases in the middle. This CDR3 region has 11 residues. CDR1 is MDHEN, CDR2 SYDVKM, per germline. The CDR3 nucleotides read TGTGCCAGCAGCTCTCCGGCCGAGCAGTTCTTC. Translated: CASSSPAEQFF.

In the case of this clonotype: One end of the junction varies from germline; a read error may be responsible. This chain uses TRBV11-1 with TRBJ2-1, with 8 positions matching TRBD2. Germline CDR1 and CDR2: SGHAT and FQDESV (reference sequence). The CDR3 is made up of 18 amino acids. The CDR3 nucleotides read TGTGCCAGCAGCTCCCCGGGACTAGATCTCTGGCTGTACACTGAGCAGTTCTTC. This gives the protein CASSSPGLDLWLYTEQFF.

The gene calls are TRBV20-1 and TRBJ2-3, with 8 bases aligning to TRBD2. In germline, CDR1 is DFQATT, CDR2 SNEGSKA (reference sequence). The CDR3 is 16 residues long. The trim removed 2 bases at V and 1 base at J, leaving 8 bases unmatched. The CDR3 reads CSARPYRGGRTDTQYF. Here the CDR3 DNA reads TGCAGTGCTAGACCTTATCGGGGGGGCCGCACAGATACGCAGTATTTT.

V gene TRBV7-2 combines with J gene TRBJ1-5; TRBD1 matches 8 bases. CDR3 size: 14 residues. Germline CDR1 reads SGHTA; CDR2 reads FQGNSA. The junction had 8 bases not matched to a gene; V was cut back by 8 bases and J by 5 bases. CDR3 sequence reads: CASGLQGGDQPQHF. The CDR3 DNA reads TGTGCCAGCGGTTTACAGGGGGGGGATCAGCCCCAGCATTTT.

The J gene is TRBJ1-4, the V gene TRBV7-2; no clear D. The CDR3 is made up of 13 amino acids. Deletions cut 1 base from V and 8 bases from J, with 8 bases between. Germline V gene data show CDR1 as SGHTA and CDR2 as FQGNSA. For the CDR3, the DNA is TGTGCCAGCAGCTTAGTTCATAGGGAAAAACTGTTTTTT. Translated: CASSLVHREKLFF. The full variable domain, with the rest looked up from reference TRBV7-2 and TRBJ1-4, is GAGVSQSPSNKVTEKGKDVELRCDPISGHTALYWYRQSLGQGLEFLIYFQGNSAPDKSGLPSDRFSAERTGGSVSTLTIQRTQQEDSAVYLCASSLVHREKLFFGSGTQLSVL.

The V and J genes are TRBV20-1 and TRBJ2-2, with no clear D. This CDR3 region has 13 residues. The V gene lost 2 bases and the J gene lost 4 bases, with 8 bases spanning the gap. The germline CDR1 and CDR2 sequences are DFQATT and SNEGSKA (reference sequence). CDR3 loop: CSARNGFTGELFF. Here the CDR3 DNA reads TGCAGTGCTAGAAATGGGTTCACCGGGGAGCTGTTTTTT.

The chain combines TRBV7-8 with TRBJ2-7, with D possibly called TRBD1 or TRBD2 (5 bases each). The CDR3 runs 15 residues. V was cut by 7 bases and J by 2 bases, with 18 bases left in between. Germline values: CDR1 SGHVS, CDR2 FQNEAQ. The chain's CDR3 is CASTKVLGDTYEQYF. In DNA form, the CDR3 reads TGTGCCAGCACCAAAGTCCTGGGGGATACCTACGAGCAGTACTTC.

The chain has TRBV7-9 and TRBJ1-1, with D tentatively TRBD1 (5 bases). CDR3 length: 15 residues. Germline CDR1 and CDR2: SEHNR and FQNEAQ (reference sequence). V lost 5 bases, J lost 3 bases, and 16 bases lay in between. As DNA, the CDR3 is TGTGCCAGCAGCCAGAATCAGGGTTCCGACACTGAAGCTTTCTTT. It encodes CASSQNQGSDTEAFF. Drawing the rest from reference TRBV7-9 and TRBJ1-1, the complete variable domain is DTGVSQNPRHKITKRGQNVTFRCDPISEHNRLYWYRQTLGQGPEFLTYFQNEAQLEKSRLLSDRFSAERPKGSFSTLEIQRTEQGDSAMYLCASSQNQGSDTEAFFGQGTRLTVV.

This clonotype has more than one count but fewer than ten. This sequence joins TRBV5-1 and TRBJ1-5; possibly TRBD1 for D (6 bases). The V gene's germline CDR1 is SGHRS and CDR2 YFSETQ. Trimming cost V 4 bases and J 3 bases, with 11 bases left between them. The CDR3 length is 14 residues. The CDR3 spells CASSLGGANQPQHF. CDR3 nucleotide sequence: TGCGCCAGCAGCCTTGGGGGGGCCAATCAGCCCCAGCATTTT.

The chain employs TRBV4-1 and TRBJ2-7; 9 bases line up with TRBD1. The CDR3 is 15 residues long. CDR1 is MGHRA and CDR2 is YSYEKL in the germline V gene. V lost 4 bases and J lost 3; bases outside the gene matches: 7. The CDR3 spells CASSREGQGLYEQYF. The CDR3 bases are TGCGCCAGCAGCCGAGAGGGACAGGGCCTCTACGAGCAGTACTTC.

This clonotype appeared a few times. V usage is TRBV6-5 and J usage is TRBJ1-5, with a possible D match to TRBD1 (6 bases). The CDR3 length is 15 residues. From germline, CDR1 is MNHEY and CDR2 SVGAGI. V shed 2 bases and J shed 2 bases, with 10 bases lying between them. The CDR3 reads CASSYGAGGNQPQHF. The DNA for the CDR3 is TGTGCCAGCAGTTACGGGGCAGGGGGCAATCAGCCCCAGCATTTT.

In its sample, this clonotype was seen many times. The rearrangement joins TRBV10-3 to TRBJ2-7; 12 bases fit TRBD2. Germline CDR1 is ENHRY and CDR2 is SYGVKD. Trimming removed 2 bases from V and 0 bases from J; junction bases left unmatched: 11. The CDR3 spans 19 residues. The CDR3 is CAISEGASILAGGSYEQYF. CDR3 nucleotide sequence: TGTGCCATCAGTGAGGGGGCGAGTATACTAGCGGGGGGCTCCTACGAGCAGTACTTC.

CDR3 DNA: TGTGCCAGCCAGGCAGAAGCGGGACTAGTGTTAGATACGCAGTATTTT. Translated: CASQAEAGLVLDTQYF. V and J are TRBV2 and TRBJ2-3; 8 nucleotides agree with TRBD2. The CDR3 contains 16 residues. J was trimmed by 5 bases and V by 8 bases; bases with no gene match: 15. CDR1 is SNHLY, CDR2 FYNNEI, per germline.

The V gene is TRBV7-9, the J gene TRBJ2-5; tentative D call: TRBD1 (5 bases). The germline V gene encodes CDR1 SEHNR and CDR2 FQNEAQ (reference sequence). V was shortened by 4 bases and J by 5 bases, with 14 bases between the two germline ends. The CDR3 has 14 residues. In DNA form, the CDR3 reads TGTGCCAGCAGCTCCATTCAGGGAAGCGAGACCCAGTACTTC. It translates to CASSSIQGSETQYF.

This clonotype has a count of ten or more. The gene calls are TRBV7-2 and TRBJ2-5; 7 nucleotides match TRBD1. Germline V gives CDR1 SGHTA, CDR2 FQGNSA. V was clipped by 6 bases and J by 5 bases; unmatched bases: 3. This CDR3 is built from 12 residues. DNA for the CDR3: TGTGCCAGCAGGGCGACAGGGGAGACCCAGTACTTC. Amino acids: CASRATGETQYF.

The chain couples TRBV4-3 to TRBJ2-1; 7 bases align to TRBD2. The V gene end was trimmed by 4 bases and the J gene end by 2 bases; junction bases not matched to a gene: 8. The CDR3 contains 16 residues. Germline assignment: CDR1 LGHNA and CDR2 YSLEER. CDR3 loop: CASSLSSSGPYNEQFF. The CDR3 nucleotides read TGCGCCAGCAGCCTATCCTCTAGCGGTCCCTACAATGAGCAGTTCTTC.

This clonotype was seen a few times. The rearrangement links TRBV7-2 to TRBJ2-1; TRBD2 might be the D (6 bases). In germline, CDR1 is SGHTA, CDR2 FQGNSA. This CDR3 has 17 amino acids. V was pared by 5 bases and J by 3 bases, with 20 bases between. CDR3 sequence (DNA): TGTGCCAGCAGCCCCCCCCGGGGGTTAGCGGACTACAATGAGCAGTTCTTC. Protein sequence: CASSPPRGLADYNEQFF.